These 18 T cell receptor beta chains share one sample of origin, sequenced in a study of regulatory T cells in long-lasting Graves disease. CDR3 regions were amplified by Arm-PCR using iRepertoire HTBI primers to build TCR beta libraries. TCRdb re-called the multiplex PCR reads through MiXCR, storing one row per CDR3 protein. The table has around 470,000 distinct CDR3 sequences, 12% to 15% seen once. Time point of the sample: newly diagnosed GD, antithyroid drugs for less than 3 months. The TCR library was prepared using RNA isolated from PBMCs. The sample also formed part of further work on T cells in Graves' hyperthyroidism and ophthalmopathy.

The sample in question was peripheral blood mononuclear cells (PBMCs), obtained at new diagnosis, from a patient treated with antithyroid drugs. These TCRs come from a woman in her fifties or sixties with Graves disease.

V and J are TRBV10-2 and TRBJ2-4; 8 positions match TRBD1. CDR3 size: 18 residues. V trimming: 2 bases; J trimming: 0 bases; junction bases outside the gene matches: 9. CDR1 and CDR2 from the germline V gene are WSHSY and SAAADI. The DNA of the CDR3 is TGCGCCAGCAGTGAGAAACGACAGGGGTCCCTAGCCAAAAACATTCAGTACTTC. Amino acids: CASSEKRQGSLAKNIQYF.

In its sample, this clonotype was seen many times. This sequence joins TRBV12-3 or TRBV12-4 and TRBJ2-7; D is perhaps TRBD1 or TRBD2 (5 bases each). The CDR3 is made up of 14 amino acids. Deletions cut 5 bases from V and 1 base from J, with 12 bases between. The CDR3 sequence is CASSKGTSSYEQYF. In nucleotides, the CDR3 is TGTGCCAGCAGTAAAGGGACGTCGTCCTACGAGCAGTACTTC.

This clonotype was observed at least ten times. V usage is TRBV7-8 and J usage is TRBJ1-2; no firm D call. The germline gives CDR1 SGHVS, CDR2 FQNEAQ. Trimming took off 3 bases at V and 0 bases at J, with 14 bases between the two ends. The CDR3 consists of 16 residues. CDR3 bases: TGTGCCAGCAGCTTTTTAAGTCAGGCCCCTAACTATGGCTACACCTTC. This gives the protein CASSFLSQAPNYGYTF.

This clonotype was picked up many times. The chain uses TRBV27 and TRBJ2-7; TRBD2 agrees at 8 bases. Losses at the gene ends were 4 bases for V and 4 bases for J; bases not matched to a gene: 9. From germline, CDR1 is MNHEY and CDR2 SMNVEV (reference sequence). The CDR3 totals 15 residues. CDR3 bases: TGTGCCAGCAGTTGGGCGGGAGGTACCCTGTACGAGCAGTACTTC. It yields the protein CASSWAGGTLYEQYF.

This clonotype has at least ten counts. The rearrangement joins TRBV7-9 to TRBJ2-2; 7 bases fit TRBD1. The length of the CDR3 is 15 residues. The trim removed 2 bases at V and 3 bases at J, leaving 3 bases unmatched. Germline CDR1 SEHNR, CDR2 FQNEAQ (reference sequence). The CDR3 DNA is TGTGCCAGCAGCTTACAAGGGGGCTACACCGGGGAGCTGTTTTTT. Translating gives CASSLQGGYTGELFF.

This clonotype was observed a few times. The chain combines TRBV18 with TRBJ1-3; no clear D gene. The ends were cut back, 2 bases at V and 0 bases at J, with 5 bases in the middle. This CDR3 comprises 14 residues. Germline V gene sequence: CDR1 KGHSH, CDR2 LQKENI. The CDR3 DNA is TGTGCCAGCTCACCAGGGGTCTCTGGAAACACCATATATTTT. Residues: CASSPGVSGNTIYF. The full variable domain, rest sourced from reference TRBV18 and TRBJ1-3, is NAGVMQNPRHLVRRRGQEARLRCSPMKGHSHVYWYRQLPEEGLKFMVYLQKENIIDESGMPKERFSAEFPKEGPSILRIQQVVRGDSAAYFCASSPGVSGNTIYFGEGSWLTVV.

Points on this clonotype: A read error may be the cause here, since a much bigger clone is one base away. The chain has TRBV2 and TRBJ2-3; D may be TRBD2 (5 bases). Germline V CDR1 and CDR2: SNHLY, FYNNEI. The CDR3 covers 15 residues. CDR3 nucleotides: TGTGCCAGCAGTGAATTTGTGGGAGTGGCAGATACGCGGTATTTT. Translation: CASSEFVGVADTRYF.

This clonotype was counted only a few times. V and J are TRBV29-1 and TRBJ2-2, with TRBD1 identical over 8 bases. V lost 7 bases, J lost 4 bases, and 5 bases stayed unmatched. This CDR3 spans 13 amino acids. Germline assignment: CDR1 SQVTM and CDR2 ANQGSEA. CDR3: CSGIQGVTGELFF. As DNA, the CDR3 is TGCAGCGGAATACAGGGGGTCACCGGGGAGCTGTTTTTT.

The gene calls are TRBV28 and TRBJ2-3; D is ambiguous. Germline V CDR1 and CDR2: MDHEN, SYDVKM. The CDR3 spans 13 residues. V dropped 6 bases and J dropped 0 bases, with 7 bases sitting between them. This chain's CDR3 is CASRKGSTDTQYF. DNA of the CDR3: TGTGCCAGCAGGAAAGGAAGCACAGATACGCAGTATTTT.

In its sample, this clonotype was seen many times. The rearrangement uses TRBV7-8 and TRBJ2-5, with unresolved D. Deletions cut 3 bases from V and 3 bases from J, with 8 bases between. Germline V gene data show CDR1 as SGHVS and CDR2 as FQNEAQ. The CDR3 loop spans 13 amino acids. Here the CDR3 DNA reads TGTGCCAGCAGCTTCGGGCAGGAAGAGACCCAGTACTTC. Translating gives CASSFGQEETQYF. Using reference TRBV7-8 and TRBJ2-5 for the parts outside the CDR3, the full variable domain is GAGVSQSPRYKVAKRGQDVALRCDPISGHVSLFWYQQALGQGPEFLTYFQNEAQLDKSGLPSDRFFAERPEGSVSTLKIQRTQQEDSAVYLCASSFGQEETQYFGPGTRLLVL.

There are many counts of this clonotype. The J gene is TRBJ2-5, the V gene TRBV12-3 or TRBV12-4; D tentatively reads TRBD1 or TRBD2 (5 bases each). The V end was cut by 8 bases, the J end by 9 bases, with 16 bases between. This CDR3 has 12 residues. As DNA, the CDR3 is TGTGCCAGCCGCGGCACATTGGGGGCCCAGTACTTC. It is translated as CASRGTLGAQYF.

This clonotype was seen many times. The rearrangement uses TRBV7-2 and TRBJ1-6, with TRBD1 identical over 7 bases. This CDR3 is 14 amino acids long. The germline V gene has CDR1 SGHTA and CDR2 FQGNSA. V shed 4 bases and J 7 bases; nucleotides not matched to a gene: 4. The CDR3 loop is CASSSSGGNSPLHF. The DNA of the CDR3 is TGTGCCAGCAGCTCCTCAGGGGGAAATTCACCCCTCCACTTT.

This clonotype was seen repeatedly, ten times or more. The CDR3 DNA is TGTGCCAGCAGTTTGGCAGGGGGGACCTATAATTCACCCCTCCACTTT. It specifies CASSLAGGTYNSPLHF. This sequence joins TRBV28 and TRBJ1-6; 7 bases fit TRBD1. The CDR3 has 16 residues. Germline V gene data show CDR1 as MDHEN and CDR2 as SYDVKM. Trimming cost V 3 bases and J 2 bases; bases outside gene matches: 4.

This clonotype has just a few counts. The chain links TRBV6-5 to TRBJ2-2; 12 positions match TRBD2. Trimming cost V 2 bases and J 6 bases; bases outside gene matches: 10. The CDR3 is made up of 18 amino acids. CDR1 and CDR2 from the germline V gene are MNHEY and SVGAGI. The CDR3 protein is CASSYSLALAGGSGELFF. CDR3 DNA sequence: TGTGCCAGCAGTTACAGTCTGGCGCTAGCGGGAGGGTCCGGGGAGCTGTTTTTT.

At least ten counts were recorded for this clonotype. Here the CDR3 DNA reads TGTGCCAGCAGCTTCGAGGGGGGGACTTCCGCCTACGAGCAGTACTTC. Encoded protein: CASSFEGGTSAYEQYF. The V gene is TRBV11-2, the J gene TRBJ2-7; tentative D call: TRBD2 (7 bases). The germline V and J ends were trimmed by 3 bases and 2 bases, with 17 bases remaining between them. The CDR3 extends over 16 amino acids. Germline assignment: CDR1 SGHAT and CDR2 FQNNGV.

This clonotype was found a few times. The V gene is TRBV12-3 or TRBV12-4, the J gene TRBJ1-6; D not resolved. CDR3 length: 14 amino acids. With 8 bases removed from V and 5 bases from J, the gap between germline ends came to 13 bases. The CDR3 coding sequence is TGTGCCAGCGCGGAAACGGCTGATAATTCACCCCTCCACTTT. It specifies CASAETADNSPLHF.

This clonotype was observed at least ten times. V usage is TRBV12-3 or TRBV12-4 and J usage is TRBJ2-1; possibly TRBD2 for D (6 bases). Trimming took 7 bases from V and 13 from J, leaving 20 bases between them. The CDR3 is 13 amino acids. The CDR3: CASTISSAPIQFF. As DNA, the CDR3 is TGTGCCAGCACGATCTCTAGCGCTCCTATACAGTTCTTC.

With regard to this clonotype: The conserved phenylalanine or tryptophan is not found at the CDR3 terminus, so this likely reflects a read error. V and J are TRBV7-2 and TRBJ2-5; D is ambiguous. The CDR3 totals 16 residues. V lost 1 base and J lost 2, with 14 bases in between. Germline assignment: CDR1 SGHTA and CDR2 FQGNSA. The CDR3 here is CASSLGIGSIQETQYS. The CDR3 coding sequence is TGTGCCAGCAGCTTAGGGATTGGCTCTATTCAAGAGACCCAGTACTCC.